These 20 T cell receptor beta chains came from one sample sequenced in a study of blood T cell repertoires in COVID-19. Repertoires were generated with immunoSEQ multiplex PCR, while TCRdb's copy carries only in-frame clones and drops some. The profile covers 43,000 or so clones, with roughly 90% appearing a single time and roughly 14% taken by the ten largest. Source material: peripheral blood. These receptors all come from a man aged 60 to 75 with active COVID-19.

The chain recombines TRBV5-6 with TRBJ2-3, with 8 bases identical to TRBD2. This CDR3 is 15 amino acids long. After removal of 0 bases from V and 1 base from J, the junction contained 1 base not matched to a gene. The germline V gene has CDR1 SGHDT and CDR2 YYEEEE. CDR3 sequence reads: CASSLVSGGTDTQYF. In DNA form, the CDR3 reads TGTGCCAGCAGCTTGGTTAGCGGGGGCACAGATACGCAGTATTTT.

V and J are TRBV28 and TRBJ2-2; TRBD2 is a possible D gene (6 bases). CDR3 length equals 15 residues. Trimming took 9 bases from V and 3 from J, leaving 17 bases between them. Per the germline V gene, CDR1 is MDHEN and CDR2 is SYDVKM. The CDR3 reads CASKHPRDHTGELFF. CDR3 nucleotide sequence: TGTGCCAGTAAACATCCGCGGGATCACACCGGGGAGCTGTTTTTT.

The J gene is TRBJ1-6, the V gene TRBV5-4, with TRBD1 identical over 7 bases. This CDR3 has 17 residues. In germline, CDR1 is SGHNT, CDR2 YYREEE (reference sequence). Germline trimming cut 2 bases from V and 0 bases from J; bases unmatched to any gene: 5. CDR3 protein: CASSFWDSRSYNSPLHF. For the CDR3, the DNA is TGTGCCAGCAGCTTTTGGGACAGCCGCTCCTATAATTCACCCCTCCACTTT.

J is TRBJ2-7 and V is TRBV11-2; D is perhaps TRBD1 (7 bases). Trimming pared 5 bases from V and 5 bases from J, leaving 13 bases between. The CDR3 has 13 amino acids. Looked up from germline, CDR1 is SGHAT and CDR2 is FQNNGV. For the CDR3, the DNA is TGTGCCAGCAGCGTCGACAGGGAGGACGAGCAGTACTTC. It translates to CASSVDREDEQYF.

The chain uses TRBV5-1 and TRBJ2-2; 11 bases align to TRBD2. Germline V CDR1 and CDR2: SGHRS, YFSETQ. The CDR3 length is 15 residues. V lost 4 bases to trimming and J lost 7 bases; unmatched junction nucleotides: 6. The CDR3 sequence is CASSDRLAGFGELFF. The DNA of the CDR3 is TGCGCCAGCAGCGACCGACTAGCGGGGTTCGGGGAGCTGTTTTTT.

This chain joins TRBV5-1 and TRBJ2-1; TRBD2 aligns across 10 bases. CDR3 length equals 15 residues. The germline V gene encodes CDR1 SGHRS and CDR2 YFSETQ. V was pared by 5 bases and J by 2 bases, with 4 bases of the junction left unmatched. CDR3 residues: CASSQSGGAYNEQFF. In nucleotides, the CDR3 is TGCGCCAGCAGTCAGAGCGGGGGGGCCTACAATGAGCAGTTCTTC.

CDR3 DNA sequence: TGTGCCAGCAGCGGGACAGTTAACGAGCAGTTCTTC. As protein: CASSGTVNEQFF. V gene TRBV21-1 combines with J gene TRBJ2-1; TRBD1 is the table's D call and was not checked against the DNA. TRBV21-1 is listed as a pseudogene. The CDR3 totals 12 residues.

V and J are TRBV4-1 and TRBJ2-7, with D hard to call. Germline V lookup: CDR1 MGHRA, CDR2 YSYEKL. The ends were cut back, 0 bases at V and 6 bases at J, with 15 bases in the middle. The CDR3 consists of 15 residues. CDR3 sequence reads: CASSQERSMMGEQYF. CDR3 DNA sequence: TGCGCCAGCAGCCAAGAGAGGTCGATGATGGGCGAGCAGTACTTC.

V gene TRBV10-2 combines with J gene TRBJ2-1; TRBD2 agrees at 9 bases. Germline values: CDR1 WSHSY, CDR2 SAAADI. The V and J ends lost 0 bases and 9 bases, in that order; junction bases with no gene match: 9. The CDR3 has 16 residues. CDR3 DNA: TGCGCCAGCAGTGAGTCGGGAGCGGGAGGCCGGAGTGAGCAGTTCTTC. Amino acids: CASSESGAGGRSEQFF.

CDR3 region: CASSFLGQGYYEQYF. CDR3 nucleotide sequence: TGTGCCAGCAGCTTTCTTGGACAGGGGTACTACGAGCAGTACTTC. This chain links TRBV5-5 with TRBJ2-7; 9 bases fit TRBD1. The CDR3 has 15 residues. Germline V CDR1 and CDR2: SGHKS, YYEKEE (reference sequence). Germline trimming cut 2 bases from V and 3 bases from J; bases unmatched to any gene: 6.

The CDR3 bases are TGTGCCAGCAGCGTAGACGGGACTAGCGGGAGGCGATCACGAGATACGCAGTATTTT. This codes for CASSVDGTSGRRSRDTQYF. V usage is TRBV9 and J usage is TRBJ2-3; 15 nucleotides agree with TRBD2. Trimming took 0 bases from V and 5 from J; bases not matched to a gene: 10. This CDR3 contains 19 residues. CDR1 is SGDLS, CDR2 YYNGEE, per germline. The complete variable domain, with remaining parts taken from reference TRBV9 and TRBJ2-3, reads DSGVTQTPKHLITATGQRVTLRCSPRSGDLSVYWYQQSLDQGLQFLIQYYNGEERAKGNILERFSAQQFPDLHSELNLSSLELGDSALYFCASSVDGTSGRRSRDTQYFGPGTRLTVL.

V and J are TRBV19 and TRBJ1-6; TRBD1 agrees at 9 bases. The CDR3 contains 15 residues. Germline V gene data show CDR1 as LNHDA and CDR2 as SQIVND (reference sequence). V gave up 6 bases and J gave up 8 bases; unmatched junction bases: 8. The CDR3 bases are TGTGCCAGTAGAGAGACAGGGGGAACTGATTCACCCCTCCACTTT. Translating gives CASRETGGTDSPLHF. The whole variable domain, remainder taken from reference TRBV19 and TRBJ1-6, is DGGITQSPKYLFRKEGQNVTLSCEQNLNHDAMYWYRQDPGQGLRLIYYSQIVNDFQKGDIAEGYSVSREKKESFPLTVTSAQKNPTAFYLCASRETGGTDSPLHFGNGTRLTVT.

The V and J genes are TRBV4-1 and TRBJ1-1; 9 bases fit TRBD1. The CDR3 totals 17 residues. The J segment lost 0 bases and the V segment lost 5 bases, leaving 10 bases of the junction unmatched. Germline-derived CDR1 and CDR2 are MGHRA and YSYEKL. CDR3 DNA: TGCGCCAGCAGCTACGGGACAGGGAAGGGAGTGAACACTGAAGCTTTCTTT. Translated: CASSYGTGKGVNTEAFF.

The rearrangement uses TRBV7-3 and TRBJ2-3; 15 positions agree with TRBD2. The CDR3 is made up of 16 amino acids. Germline CDR1 SGHTA, CDR2 FQGTGA. The V and J ends lost 5 bases and 5 bases, in that order; junction bases with no gene match: 5. CDR3 in DNA: TGTGCCAGCAGCCCAGGACTAGCGGGGGGGAGAGATACGCAGTATTTT. Translation: CASSPGLAGGRDTQYF. Full variable domain (rest looked up from reference TRBV7-3 and TRBJ2-3): GAGVSQTPSNKVTEKGKYVELRCDPISGHTALYWYRQSLGQGPEFLIYFQGTGAADDSGLPNDRFFAVRPEGSVSTLKIQRTERGDSAVYLCASSPGLAGGRDTQYFGPGTRLTVL.

The chain employs TRBV5-1 and TRBJ1-2; 9 bases match TRBD1. Germline V gene sequence: CDR1 SGHRS, CDR2 YFSETQ. The trim removed 0 bases at V and 2 bases at J, leaving 8 bases unmatched. The CDR3 is 17 amino acids. Here the CDR3 reads CASSLGTGVPTNYGYTF. CDR3 sequence (DNA): TGCGCCAGCAGCTTGGGGACAGGGGTCCCCACCAACTATGGCTACACCTTC.

The rearrangement joins TRBV7-8 to TRBJ1-4; 10 bases are a match to TRBD1. The germline V gene has CDR1 SGHVS and CDR2 FQNEAQ. The length of the CDR3 is 16 residues. V was pared by 6 bases and J by 8 bases, with 12 bases of the junction left unmatched. CDR3 region: CASRATLGQGSEKLFF. The CDR3 nucleotides are TGTGCCAGCAGAGCGACGTTGGGACAGGGGTCGGAAAAACTGTTTTTT.

This clone was detected only a few times. This chain connects TRBV28 to TRBJ2-7; 12 bases fit TRBD1. V lost 7 bases to trimming and J lost 6 bases; unmatched junction nucleotides: 10. The CDR3 consists of 15 residues. Germline values: CDR1 MDHEN, CDR2 SYDVKM. The CDR3 protein is CASIPPGTGGGEQYF. The CDR3 nucleotides are TGTGCCAGCATCCCGCCCGGGACAGGGGGCGGCGAGCAGTACTTC.

The chain is built from TRBV4-3 and TRBJ1-1, with D possibly matching TRBD1 (5 bases). V was pared by 1 base and J by 5 bases, with 14 bases between. The CDR3 has 15 residues. The V gene's germline CDR1 is LGHNA and CDR2 YSLEER. The CDR3 protein is CASSQVGGEGTEAFF. Here the CDR3 DNA reads TGCGCCAGCAGCCAAGTAGGCGGGGAGGGGACTGAAGCTTTCTTT.

J is TRBJ1-2 and V is TRBV11-2, with D unresolved. The V end was cut by 5 bases, the J end by 1 base, with 8 bases between. This CDR3 has 13 residues. Germline CDR1 SGHAT, CDR2 FQNNGV. The CDR3 region is CASSVAVNYGYTF. The CDR3, as DNA: TGTGCCAGCAGCGTGGCGGTTAACTATGGCTACACCTTC.

The chain is built from TRBV6-5 and TRBJ1-2, with TRBD1 matching over 7 bases. V trimming: 4 bases; J trimming: 5 bases; junction bases outside the gene matches: 4. The CDR3 has 13 residues. Germline lookup yields CDR1 MNHEY and CDR2 SVGAGI. The CDR3 protein is CASSSGGLYGYTF. CDR3 sequence (DNA): TGTGCCAGCAGTTCAGGGGGTCTTTATGGCTACACCTTC.